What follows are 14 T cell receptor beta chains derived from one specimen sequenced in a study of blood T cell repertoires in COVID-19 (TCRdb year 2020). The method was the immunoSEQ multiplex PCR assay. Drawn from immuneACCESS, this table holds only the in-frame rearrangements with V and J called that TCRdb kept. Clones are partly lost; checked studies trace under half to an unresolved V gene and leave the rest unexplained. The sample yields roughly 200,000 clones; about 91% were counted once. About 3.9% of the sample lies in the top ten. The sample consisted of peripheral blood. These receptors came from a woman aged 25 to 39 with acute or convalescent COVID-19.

The CDR3: CASRFGYSPLHF. In nucleotides, the CDR3 is TGTGCCAGCAGATTCGGGTATTCACCCCTCCACTTT. The chain joins TRBV12-3 or TRBV12-4 to TRBJ1-6; the D is unclear. With 6 bases removed from V and 8 bases from J, the gap between germline ends came to 8 bases. This CDR3 region has 12 residues.

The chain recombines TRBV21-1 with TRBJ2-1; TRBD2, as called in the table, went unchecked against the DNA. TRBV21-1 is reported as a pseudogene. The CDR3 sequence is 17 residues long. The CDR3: CASSKFSGGLAGDDKFF. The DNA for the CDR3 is TGTGCCAGCAGCAAATTCTCCGGGGGACTAGCGGGAGACGATAAGTTCTTC.

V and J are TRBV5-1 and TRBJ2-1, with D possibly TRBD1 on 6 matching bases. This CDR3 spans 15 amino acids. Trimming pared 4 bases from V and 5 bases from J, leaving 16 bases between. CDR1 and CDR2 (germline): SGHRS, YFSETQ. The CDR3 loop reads CASSLKQGPNNEQFF. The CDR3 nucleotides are TGCGCCAGCAGCCTAAAACAGGGTCCAAACAATGAGCAGTTCTTC.

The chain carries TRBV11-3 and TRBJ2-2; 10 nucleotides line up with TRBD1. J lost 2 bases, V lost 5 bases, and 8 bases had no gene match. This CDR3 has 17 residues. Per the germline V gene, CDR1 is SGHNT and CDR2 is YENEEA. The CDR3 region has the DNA TGTGCCAGCAGCCTAGGAAGACAGGGGGCTAACACCGGGGAGCTGTTTTTT. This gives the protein CASSLGRQGANTGELFF.

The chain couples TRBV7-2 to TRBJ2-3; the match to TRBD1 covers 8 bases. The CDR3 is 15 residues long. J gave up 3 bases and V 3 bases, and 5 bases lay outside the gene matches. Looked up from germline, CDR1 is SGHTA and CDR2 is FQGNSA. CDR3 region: CASSLDRVRTDTQYF. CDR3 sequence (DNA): TGTGCCAGCAGCTTGGACAGGGTTAGGACAGATACGCAGTATTTT. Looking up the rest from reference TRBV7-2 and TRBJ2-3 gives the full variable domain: GAGVSQSPSNKVTEKGKDVELRCDPISGHTALYWYRQSLGQGLEFLIYFQGNSAPDKSGLPSDRFSAERTGGSVSTLTIQRTQQEDSAVYLCASSLDRVRTDTQYFGPGTRLTVL.

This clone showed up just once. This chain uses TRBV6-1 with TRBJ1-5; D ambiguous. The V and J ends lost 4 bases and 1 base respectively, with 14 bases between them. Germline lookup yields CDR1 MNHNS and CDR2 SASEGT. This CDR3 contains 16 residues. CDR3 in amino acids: CASSASAAPSNQPQHF. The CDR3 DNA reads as TGTGCCAGCAGTGCCTCGGCGGCTCCGAGCAATCAGCCCCAGCATTTT.

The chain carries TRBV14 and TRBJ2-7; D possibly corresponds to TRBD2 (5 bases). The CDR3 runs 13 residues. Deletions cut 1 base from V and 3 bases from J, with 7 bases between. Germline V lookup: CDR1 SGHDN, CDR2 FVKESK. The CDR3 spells CASSQADYYEQYF. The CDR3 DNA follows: TGTGCCAGCAGCCAAGCTGACTACTACGAGCAGTACTTC.

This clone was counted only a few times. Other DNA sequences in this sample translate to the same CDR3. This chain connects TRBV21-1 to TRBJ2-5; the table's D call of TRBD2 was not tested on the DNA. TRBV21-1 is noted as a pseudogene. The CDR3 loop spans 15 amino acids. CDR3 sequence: CASSKRGEGRETQYF. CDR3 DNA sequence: TGTGCCAGCAGCAAACGGGGGGAGGGTCGGGAGACCCAGTACTTC.

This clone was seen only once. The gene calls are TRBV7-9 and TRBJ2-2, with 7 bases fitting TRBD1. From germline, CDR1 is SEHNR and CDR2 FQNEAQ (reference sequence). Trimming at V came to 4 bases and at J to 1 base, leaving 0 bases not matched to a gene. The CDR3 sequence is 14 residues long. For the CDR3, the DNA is TGTGCCAGCAGCTGGACAGGGAACACCGGGGAGCTGTTTTTT. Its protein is CASSWTGNTGELFF.

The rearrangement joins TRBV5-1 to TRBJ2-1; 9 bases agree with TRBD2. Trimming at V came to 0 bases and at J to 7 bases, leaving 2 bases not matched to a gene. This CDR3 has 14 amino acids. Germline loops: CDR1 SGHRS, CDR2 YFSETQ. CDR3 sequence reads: CASSLGGRGNEQFF. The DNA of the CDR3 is TGCGCCAGCAGCTTGGGCGGGAGGGGTAATGAGCAGTTCTTC.

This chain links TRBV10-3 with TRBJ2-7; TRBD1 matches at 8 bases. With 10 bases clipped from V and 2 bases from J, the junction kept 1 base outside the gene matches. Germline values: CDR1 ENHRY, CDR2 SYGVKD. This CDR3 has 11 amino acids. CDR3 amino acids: CARTGTYEQYF. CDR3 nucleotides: TGTGCCAGGACAGGGACCTACGAGCAGTACTTC.

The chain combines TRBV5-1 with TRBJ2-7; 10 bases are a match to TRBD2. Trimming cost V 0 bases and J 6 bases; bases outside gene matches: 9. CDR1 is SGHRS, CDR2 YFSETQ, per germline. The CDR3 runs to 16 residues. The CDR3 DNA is TGCGCCAGCAGCTTGGGGGTAGCGGGAGGTTTGGGCGAGCAGTACTTC. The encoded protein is CASSLGVAGGLGEQYF.

The CDR3 DNA reads as TGCGCCAGCAGCACCGGACAGGGCGATCGGCGCTACACCTTC. Translation: CASSTGQGDRRYTF. This chain links TRBV5-1 with TRBJ1-2; 8 nucleotides line up with TRBD1. The V gene end was trimmed by 4 bases and the J gene end by 9 bases; junction bases not matched to a gene: 11. Per germline, CDR1 SGHRS and CDR2 YFSETQ. This CDR3 is 14 amino acids long.

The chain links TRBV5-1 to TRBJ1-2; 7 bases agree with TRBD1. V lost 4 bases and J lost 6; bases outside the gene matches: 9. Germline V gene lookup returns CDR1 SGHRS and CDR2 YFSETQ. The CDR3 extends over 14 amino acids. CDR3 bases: TGCGCCAGCAGCCCCCTCACAGGGGATGATGGCTACACCTTC. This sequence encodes CASSPLTGDDGYTF.